This T cell receptor (beta chain) was sequenced in a study of human T cells and chemical hapten exposure. Across the study: DPC 0.01% went on the upper back by patch test, with reading at 6 days.

Time point reported: pre-sensitization, week 0. The treatment is: therapeutic diphenylcyclopropenone sensitization with weekly scalp DPC. TCRdb recomputed calls from the RACE reads with MiXCR, one row per CDR3 protein. The table has 200,000 to 300,000 distinct CDR3 sequences, over 8% seen once. Germline assignment: CDR1 SGHRS and CDR2 YFSETQ. The V and J ends lost 0 bases and 1 base respectively, with 4 bases between them. This CDR3 is 13 amino acids long. This clonotype was found many times. Sequencing was performed on whole blood, taken in connection with sensitization to the hapten diphenylcyclopropenone (DPC). This chain links TRBV5-1 with TRBJ1-2; D is unresolved. The receptor was isolated from a middle-aged woman with alopecia areata. Some clones in this sample may be carry-over from other donors' samples. The CDR3 protein is CASSLDNNYGYTF. CDR3 coding DNA: TGCGCCAGCAGCTTGGACAATAACTATGGCTACACCTTC.